This T cell receptor beta chain appears in the sequencing data of a study of Ad26.COV2.S vaccination and SARS-CoV-2 variants. Per germline, CDR1 LNHDA and CDR2 SQIVND (reference sequence). With 7 bases removed from V and 6 bases from J, the gap between germline ends came to 15 bases. The CDR3 is 14 amino acids. Produced via immunoSEQ multiplex PCR; TCRdb's table is partial and in-frame only. In the table there are about 680,000 clones, about 89% of which are singletons. Documented treatment: 15 to 20 received Ad26.COV2.S at low or high dose, single or two shots; 5 received placebo; per-sample allocation not given. Collection of samples fell on day 63 after the first vaccine or placebo injection.

The chain is built from TRBV19 and TRBJ1-4; D is uncertain. The clonotype was recovered from a person aged 18-60 years who received the Ad26.COV2.S COVID-19 vaccine or a placebo. Here the sequenced sample was peripheral blood, taken in a trial of Ad26.COV2.S vaccine versus placebo. The CDR3 nucleotides read TGTGCCAGTACCGTGGGGAGGGAACATGAAAAACTGTTTTTT. As protein: CASTVGREHEKLFF.